This T cell receptor beta chain was sequenced in a study of blood T cell repertoires in COVID-19 (dated by TCRdb to about 2020). With respect to the entire study: The collaborator samples originated in the United States, Italy and Spain and spanned the acute and convalescent phases of COVID-19. The dataset comprised deeply sampled blood TCRbeta repertoires from subjects exposed to, actively infected with, or recovered from COVID-19. The samples were drawn from the first 160 participants of the ongoing ImmuneRACE study and from 1,254 subjects provided by 6 global collaborators. Where available, HLA class I and class II types were taken from metadata supplied by the sample provider and were not determined by assay-based typing. The prospective study material was composed of cDNA or gDNA derived from T cells, B-cell-depleted T cells, or PBMCs. Sample metadata almost always included a de-identified subject ID, COVID-19 status, age in years and sex. The repertoires were made available in a free public database intended to serve as a resource for research on the immune response to SARS-CoV-2.

Concerning this clone: This clone's antigen is unknown. The input lacks base qualities; no much larger clone sits a single base away.

Each collaborating institution followed its own protocols to collect whole blood in K2EDTA tubes. For TCRbeta analysis, collaborators shipped samples in one of three forms: frozen whole blood, isolated PBMCs, or DNA extracted from either of those sample types. What the work shows at the level of the full study, not this receptor alone: The amount of clinical and demographic metadata varied by source and participant and was provided uncurated.

Reading the germline V gene (reference sequence) gives CDR1 LNHDA and CDR2 SQIVND. From the cysteine up to the phenylalanine, the CDR3 has a length of 14 residues. Solely the CDR3 DNA is kept, with 42 bases framed from the first base. V ends up 8 bases short and J 0 bases short, with an unmatched junction base count of 1. TCRbeta CDR3 regions were amplified from genomic DNA using the immunoSEQ Assay, a bias-controlled multiplex PCR. The authors processed their data as follows. Nucleated cell counts per sample were estimated from amplification of reference gene primers within the assay. Sequence reads were collapsed and filtered to measure the absolute abundance of every unique TCRbeta CDR3 rearrangement. For each sample, productive Simpson clonality was calculated as the square root of Simpson's diversity index across productive rearrangements. In TCRdb, the immuneACCESS table is reduced to in-frame sequences with V and J assigned. These tables do not hold every clone; where another copy was compared, an unresolved V gene accounts for under half, and the others remain unexplained. The V and J calls and clone size come from that table; D and trimming were worked out from the DNA. This sample comprises 70,000 to 95,000 clones, approximately 86% of them detected only once. The ten largest clonotypes hold about 20% of the sample.

Sequencing used peripheral blood. This sequence originates from a man older than 75 with active or convalescent COVID-19. Recombination linked TRBV19 to TRBJ2-2; TRBD1 lines up with 9 middle nucleotides. In nucleotides, the sequence is TGTGCCAGTCACAGGGGGCCGAACACCGGGGAGCTGTTTTTT. Translated, this gives CASHRGPNTGELFF.